The T cell receptor beta chain described here comes from a study of regulatory T cells in long-lasting Graves disease. Study at large: Graves' disease counted as persistent after over 5 years of antithyroid drugs with positive TSH receptor antibodies.

Documented time point: persistent/refractory GD, antithyroid drugs over 5 years with positive TRAb. Preparation of the TCR library used RNA extracted from PBMCs. The CDR3 is 14 residues long. The V segment lost 2 bases and the J segment 5 bases; nucleotides outside the gene matches: 5. The germline V gene has CDR1 SGHDN and CDR2 FVKESK. Arm-PCR of CDR3 regions with iRepertoire HTBI primers generated TCR beta libraries. Each CDR3 protein is one row after TCRdb ran MiXCR on the multiplex PCR reads. The sample includes about 470,000 distinct CDR3 sequences, more than 20% seen only once; the top ten take 7% to 10%. Whole-study results and caveats: Persistent Graves' patients showed a TCR diversity that was lower than that of newly diagnosed ones.

Turning to this clonotype: The antigen remains undetermined.

The specimen comprised peripheral blood mononuclear cells (PBMCs), sampled when the disease was refractory, from a patient treated with antithyroid drugs. The receptor's source is a female donor with Graves disease. The chain couples TRBV14 to TRBJ2-5, with TRBD2 identical over 7 bases. This chain's CDR3 is CASSQLQGGETQYF. The CDR3 DNA reads TGTGCCAGCAGCCAACTTCAGGGAGGGGAGACCCAGTACTTC.